This T cell receptor (beta chain) stems from a study of spatial heterogeneity in lung cancer. Germline V gene sequence: CDR1 KGHSH, CDR2 LQKENI. The CDR3 has 14 residues. Trimming removed 0 bases at V and 0 bases at J, with 5 bases between. Time point in this sample: sample taken at primary tumor resection. Sequencing of whole RNA from tumor, nontumor lung or frozen PBMC involved no sorting. TCRdb processed the 5' RACE reads anew with MiXCR; each CDR3 protein has one entry. Counted here are roughly 49,000 distinct CDR3 sequences, roughly 7% occurring once; the ten biggest clones make up approximately 2.9%. This clonotype was counted ten times or more.

The sequencing here drew on PBMCs, taken at surgery. The chain carries TRBV18 and TRBJ2-5; D remains unclear. This sequence was found in a female donor with early-stage non-small cell lung cancer. The CDR3 coding sequence is TGTGCCAGCTCACCACCCCTGAACCAAGAGACCCAGTACTTC. This sequence encodes CASSPPLNQETQYF.